The 17 T cell receptor beta chains in this list originate from one sample, sequenced in a study of blood T cell repertoires in COVID-19. Sequencing was performed with immunoSEQ multiplex PCR; in TCRdb, only in-frame clones are kept and a portion is missing. Of some 80,000 clones in the sample, around 86% were seen once. Input material: peripheral blood. All receptors derive from an elderly man with active or convalescent COVID-19.

The gene calls are TRBV24-1 and TRBJ1-5, with D unclear. V was trimmed by 9 bases and J by 1 base, leaving 9 bases between them. The CDR3 covers 13 residues. CDR1 and CDR2 from the germline V gene are KGHDR and SFDVKD. The CDR3 DNA follows: TGTGCCACCTCCCGGGGAAGCAATCAGCCCCAGCATTTT. It is translated as CATSRGSNQPQHF.

The chain combines TRBV10-2 with TRBJ1-1, with 10 bases fitting TRBD1. Germline-derived CDR1 and CDR2 are WSHSY and SAAADI. The ends lost 8 bases at V and 1 base at J; junction bases unmatched: 1. CDR3 length equals 13 residues. The CDR3 loop reads CASGTGENTEAFF. In nucleotides, the CDR3 is TGCGCCAGCGGGACAGGGGAGAACACTGAAGCTTTCTTT.

The rearrangement links TRBV3-1 (or the pseudogene TRBV3-2) to TRBJ1-4, with 9 bases aligning to TRBD1. CDR1 and CDR2 (germline): LGHDT, YNNKEL (reference sequence). The CDR3 has 15 amino acids. The ends lost 4 bases at V and 4 bases at J; junction bases unmatched: 4. The chain's CDR3 is CASSPGQGSNEKLFF. Here the CDR3 DNA reads TGTGCCAGCAGCCCCGGACAGGGGAGTAATGAAAAACTGTTTTTT.

J is TRBJ1-6 and V is TRBV7-9, with 7 bases that match TRBD1. The length of the CDR3 is 15 residues. The V segment lost 4 bases and the J segment 7 bases; nucleotides outside the gene matches: 7. In germline, CDR1 is SEHNR, CDR2 FQNEAQ (reference sequence). The CDR3 coding sequence is TGTGCCAGCAGCTCGGGAACAGGGGCAAATTCACCCCTCCACTTT. Translated: CASSSGTGANSPLHF.

V gene TRBV21-1 combines with J gene TRBJ2-7; the table gives TRBD1 as D, unverified against the DNA. TRBV21-1 is flagged as a pseudogene. The CDR3 extends over 12 amino acids. The CDR3 DNA reads as TGTGCCAGCATCCCCAACTCCTACGAGCAGTACGTC. It codes for CASIPNSYEQYV.

The V and J genes are TRBV3-1 (or the pseudogene TRBV3-2) and TRBJ1-4; 10 bases align to TRBD1. J lost 7 bases, V lost 4 bases, and 3 bases had no gene match. This CDR3 is built from 14 residues. Germline CDR1 LGHDT, CDR2 YNNKEL (reference sequence). This chain's CDR3 is CASSRQGAFEKLFF. For the CDR3, the DNA is TGTGCCAGCAGCCGACAGGGGGCTTTTGAAAAACTGTTTTTT.

This clone has only a few counts. The J gene is TRBJ1-2, the V gene TRBV7-2; TRBD1 matches 10 bases. The germline V gene has CDR1 SGHTA and CDR2 FQGNSA. Trimming removed 3 bases from V and 8 bases from J; junction bases left unmatched: 9. This CDR3 is 15 amino acids long. CDR3 in amino acids: CASSFRQGAGFGYTF. As DNA, the CDR3 is TGTGCCAGCAGCTTCCGACAGGGGGCGGGTTTCGGCTACACCTTC.

The rearrangement joins TRBV6-1 to TRBJ2-1; TRBD2 matches at 13 bases. This CDR3 has 18 amino acids. With V trimmed by 0 bases and J by 4 bases, 6 bases remained unmatched. Germline lookup yields CDR1 MNHNS and CDR2 SASEGT. For the CDR3, the DNA is TGTGCCAGCAGTGAAGCCGAACTAGCGGGGGGGCTTTACAATGAGCAGTTCTTC. It is translated as CASSEAELAGGLYNEQFF.

This chain uses TRBV4-1 with TRBJ2-2; TRBD1 might be the D (6 bases). Trimming left V 2 bases short and J 3 bases short, with 16 bases between. Germline V CDR1 and CDR2: MGHRA, YSYEKL. This CDR3 is built from 17 residues. The CDR3, as DNA: TGCGCCAGCAGCCAAAAAATGATCGGACAGCACACCGGGGAGCTGTTTTTT. The encoded protein is CASSQKMIGQHTGELFF.

V and J are TRBV2 and TRBJ1-3; weak D call: TRBD1 (5 bases). There are 12 residues in the CDR3. Germline V lookup: CDR1 SNHLY, CDR2 FYNNEI. V lost 8 bases to trimming and J lost 5 bases, with 10 bases between them. The CDR3 here is CASWRQRNTIYF. Here the CDR3 DNA reads TGTGCCAGCTGGCGACAGAGAAACACCATATATTTT.

This sequence joins TRBV7-2 and TRBJ2-5, with 9 bases aligning to TRBD2. Germline loops: CDR1 SGHTA, CDR2 FQGNSA. CDR3 length: 15 residues. V lost 3 bases to trimming and J lost 1 base; unmatched junction nucleotides: 3. The CDR3 protein is CASSFSGGPQETQYF. Here the CDR3 DNA reads TGTGCCAGCAGCTTTAGCGGGGGCCCCCAAGAGACCCAGTACTTC.

The chain uses TRBV12-5 and TRBJ2-1, with 9 bases identical to TRBD1. CDR3 length: 14 amino acids. With V trimmed by 1 base and J by 8 bases, 3 bases remained unmatched. Looked up from germline, CDR1 is LGHNT and CDR2 is FRNRAP. CDR3 sequence: CASGLADRGDEQFF. The DNA for the CDR3 is TGTGCTAGTGGTTTGGCGGACAGGGGCGATGAGCAGTTCTTC.

The rearrangement uses TRBV7-2 and TRBJ2-1; a possible D gene is TRBD2 (5 bases). The germline V gene has CDR1 SGHTA and CDR2 FQGNSA. There are 14 residues in the CDR3. The V end lost 0 bases, the J end lost 7 bases, and 10 bases lay between the germline ends. The CDR3 region is CASSLAGVVNEQFF. CDR3 nucleotides: TGTGCCAGCAGCTTAGCGGGAGTTGTGAATGAGCAGTTCTTC.

The chain recombines TRBV7-9 with TRBJ2-2; weak D call: TRBD1 (5 bases). The CDR3 loop spans 16 amino acids. V dropped 5 bases and J dropped 9 bases, with 22 bases sitting between them. Germline-derived CDR1 and CDR2 are SEHNR and FQNEAQ (reference sequence). CDR3 DNA: TGTGCCAGCAGCCAGGGTGTGGGTGTCCAGGTCCGGGAGCTGTTTTTT. Translation: CASSQGVGVQVRELFF.

The rearrangement links TRBV7-2 to TRBJ1-6; 7 nucleotides align to TRBD1. The CDR3 length is 14 residues. CDR1 and CDR2 (germline): SGHTA, FQGNSA. V dropped 1 base and J dropped 10; count of bases not matched to a gene: 4. This CDR3 reads CASSLVGDRSPLHF. CDR3 DNA sequence: TGTGCCAGCAGCTTAGTTGGGGACAGATCACCCCTCCACTTT.

The rearrangement joins TRBV12-3 or TRBV12-4 to TRBJ1-1, with a possible D match to TRBD1 (5 bases). The CDR3 sequence is 13 residues long. V gave up 7 bases and J gave up 5 bases, with 14 bases separating them. The CDR3 spells CASTRRGQTEAFF. CDR3 DNA sequence: TGTGCCAGCACTCGGAGGGGTCAGACTGAAGCTTTCTTT.

This chain uses TRBV2 with TRBJ1-5; TRBD1 might be the D (5 bases). The germline V gene encodes CDR1 SNHLY and CDR2 FYNNEI. Trimming shortened V by 7 bases and J by 7 bases, and 20 bases separated the two germline ends. This CDR3 contains 15 residues. Here the CDR3 reads CASTRRQARGQPQHF. The CDR3 DNA is TGTGCCAGCACAAGAAGGCAGGCAAGGGGCCAGCCCCAGCATTTT. The whole variable domain, remainder taken from reference TRBV2 and TRBJ1-5, is EPEVTQTPSHQVTQMGQEVILRCVPISNHLYFYWYRQILGQKVEFLVSFYNNEISEKSEIFDDQFSVERPDGSNFTLKIRSTKLEDSAMYFCASTRRQARGQPQHFGDGTRLSIL.